These T cell receptor beta chains were read from a single sample in a study of T-cell reconstitution after alpha-beta-depleted transplantation in children. Using its own MiXCR run on the PCR reads, TCRdb lists one record per CDR3 protein. Here the sample spans approximately 500,000 distinct CDR3 sequences, over 9.5% being singletons. The sample consisted of PBMCs, taken before TCRalphabeta/CD19-depleted stem cell transplant. Receptor source: a child aged 2 to 15 with inherited bone marrow failure, due to receive a stem cell transplant. Both conserved end residues are part of each CDR3. D genes are given only for firm matches. Size is stated for part of the rows, as once, few or many counts, or as a class when the clone is expanded.

v_call	clone_size	d_call	j_call	cdr3_aa	cdr3_nt
TRBV7-8	many	.	TRBJ2-1	CASSLVSGVFYNEQFF	TGTGCCAGCAGCTTAGTTTCAGGGGTCTTCTACAATGAGCAGTTCTTC
TRBV7-9	many	TRBD1	TRBJ1-5	CASAQGGNQPQHF	TGTGCCAGCGCTCAGGGGGGCAATCAGCCCCAGCATTTT
TRBV3-1	many	.	TRBJ2-1	CASGRPAVDEQFF	TGTGCCAGCGGTAGACCCGCAGTGGATGAGCAGTTCTTC
TRBV5-1	few	.	TRBJ1-1	CASSLGQALVNTEAFF	TGCGCCAGCAGCTTGGGACAGGCCCTCGTGAACACTGAAGCTTTCTTT
TRBV7-4	many	.	TRBJ2-3	CASSLGRPADTQYF	TGTGCCAGCAGCTTAGGAAGGCCAGCAGATACGCAGTATTTT
TRBV12-3/TRBV12-4	.	.	TRBJ2-3	CASSLAYTTGDTQYF	TGTGCCAGCAGTTTAGCTTATACTACTGGCGATACGCAGTATTTT
TRBV12-3/TRBV12-4	many	.	TRBJ2-3	CASSRTPGSPSTDTQYF	TGTGCCAGCAGCCGCACTCCGGGGTCCCCGAGCACAGATACGCAGTATTTT
TRBV5-1	many	TRBD2	TRBJ2-3	CASSKLAGGPTDTQYF	TGCGCCAGCAGCAAGTTAGCGGGAGGGCCAACAGATACGCAGTATTTT
TRBV13	many	.	TRBJ2-7	CASSHWIDSSYEQYF	TGTGCCAGCAGCCACTGGATTGACAGCTCCTACGAGCAGTACTTC
TRBV12-3/TRBV12-4	.	.	TRBJ1-1	CASRTGHPNTGAFF	TGTGCCAGCAGAACGGGACACCCGAACACTGGAGCTTTCTTT
TRBV28	many	.	TRBJ1-4	CASSLSPGSGNEKLFF	TGTGCCAGCAGTTTATCCCCAGGGTCTGGTAATGAAAAACTGTTTTTT
TRBV6-5	.	.	TRBJ1-2	CASSHGRLLYGYTF	TGTGCCAGCAGTCACGGCAGATTGCTCTATGGCTACACCTTC
TRBV20-1	many	TRBD2	TRBJ2-3	CSAWTSGSTDTQYF	TGCAGTGCCTGGACTAGCGGGAGTACAGATACGCAGTATTTT
TRBV20-1	.	TRBD1	TRBJ2-2	CSARETGDTGELFF	TGCAGTGCTAGGGAGACAGGGGACACCGGGGAGCTGTTTTTT
TRBV20-1	few	.	TRBJ2-3	CSARKWQALTDTQYF	TGCAGTGCAAGAAAGTGGCAGGCCCTCACAGATACGCAGTATTTT
TRBV9	many	TRBD2	TRBJ2-2	CASSVGGRRPGELFF	TGTGCCAGCAGCGTTGGCGGGAGGAGGCCCGGGGAGCTGTTTTTT